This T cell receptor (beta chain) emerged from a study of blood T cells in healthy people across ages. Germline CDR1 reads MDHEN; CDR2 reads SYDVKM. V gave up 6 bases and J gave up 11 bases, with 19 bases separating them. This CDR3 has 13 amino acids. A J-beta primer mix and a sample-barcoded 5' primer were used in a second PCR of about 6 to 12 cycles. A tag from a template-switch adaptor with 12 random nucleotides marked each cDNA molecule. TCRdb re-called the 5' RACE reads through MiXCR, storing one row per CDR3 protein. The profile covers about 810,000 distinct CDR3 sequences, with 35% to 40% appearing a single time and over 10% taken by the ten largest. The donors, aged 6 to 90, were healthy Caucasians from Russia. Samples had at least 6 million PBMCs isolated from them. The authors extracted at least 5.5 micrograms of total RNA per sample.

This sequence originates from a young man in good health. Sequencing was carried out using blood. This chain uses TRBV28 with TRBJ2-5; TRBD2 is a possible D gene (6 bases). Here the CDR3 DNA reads TGTGCCAGCAGCTCCGGGAGAGGGGATGAGCAGTACTTC. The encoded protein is CASSSGRGDEQYF.